The source of this T cell receptor (beta chain) is a study of response to subunit inactivated influenza vaccine. TCRdb independently ran MiXCR on the RT-PCR reads; one entry per CDR3 protein. Of around 850,000 distinct CDR3 sequences in the sample, about 18% were seen once. This clonotype was observed at least ten times. Per the germline V gene, CDR1 is SQVTM and CDR2 is ANQGSEA. Trimming shortened V by 5 bases and J by 1 base, and 5 bases separated the two germline ends. The CDR3 has 12 residues. The chain uses TRBV29-1 and TRBJ2-2; D gene uncertain. This sequence was found in a man aged 50 to 60 who received an inactivated influenza vaccine. The sample was PBMCs from blood, taken around 5 days after vaccination. The CDR3 region has the DNA TGCAGCGTTTTCGGGAACACCGGGGAGCTGTTTTTT. It yields the protein CSVFGNTGELFF.